This is a list of T cell receptor beta chains from one sample in a study of cytomegalovirus exposure and HLA in healthy donors. Assay used: immunoSEQ multiplex PCR; TCRdb lists only in-frame clones, some missing. The sample lists 100,000 to 150,000 clones, roughly 88% seen once, with 2.5% to 3.5% in the top ten. Specimen: PBMCs. The receptor source for this set is a young woman in good health and CMV-seropositive. The CDR3 runs from the conserved cysteine through the conserved F or W. Each record gives: clone size, V gene, J gene, D gene, CDR3 DNA, CDR3 protein. D genes are given only for firm matches. Only some rows state a clone size, as once, few, many or a class for expanded clones.

NA	TRBV28	TRBJ2-7	NA	TGTGCCAGCAGTTCGCCGGGACTGTCATACGAGCAGTACTTC	CASSSPGLSYEQYF
NA	TRBV7-3	TRBJ2-1	TRBD2	TGTGCCAGCAGCCGCGGGGGGAGGGACAATGAGCAGTTCTTC	CASSRGGRDNEQFF
NA	TRBV5-1	TRBJ2-3	NA	TGCGCCAGCAGCCCGCTGGGACAAGCGGGGGATACGCAGTATTTT	CASSPLGQAGDTQYF
NA	TRBV7-6	TRBJ2-7	TRBD1	TGTGCCAGCAGCTTAGCGGCCGGGACAGGGGTTAGCGAGCAGTACTTC	CASSLAAGTGVSEQYF
NA	TRBV27	TRBJ2-5	NA	TGTGCCAGCAGTTTATCGGTGACGGGTCAAGAGACCCAGTACTTC	CASSLSVTGQETQYF
NA	TRBV6-5	TRBJ2-2	NA	TGTGCCAGCAGTTTCGGACTCACCGGGGAGCTGTTTTTT	CASSFGLTGELFF
NA	TRBV2	TRBJ2-7	TRBD2	TGTGCCAGCAAGAAAGCGGGGGACTCCTACGAGCAGTACTTC	CASKKAGDSYEQYF
once	TRBV19	TRBJ1-2	TRBD1	TGTGCCAGTGACTCTGGTCAGGGGGCCTATGGCTACACCTTC	CASDSGQGAYGYTF
NA	TRBV4-1	TRBJ1-2	TRBD1	TGCGCCAGCAGCCAAACGGGACAGGGTGCTGGTTACACCTTC	CASSQTGQGAGYTF
once	TRBV29-1	TRBJ2-2	NA	TGCAGCGTTGGGAGGGTGGGTAACACCGGGGAGCTGTTTTTT	CSVGRVGNTGELFF
NA	TRBV27	TRBJ2-5	TRBD2	TGTGCCAGCAGATTCCAAGCGGGGGGCTGGGAGACCCAGTACTTC	CASRFQAGGWETQYF
few	TRBV4-1	TRBJ1-3	NA	TGCGCCAGCAGCCAAGGACAGCCCTTCTCTGGAAACACCATATATTTT	CASSQGQPFSGNTIYF
NA	TRBV19	TRBJ1-5	TRBD1	TGTGCCAGTAGTATAGGACAGGGGAATCAGCCCCAGCATTTT	CASSIGQGNQPQHF
NA	TRBV7-9	TRBJ2-3	NA	TGTGCCAGCAGCTTAGTGGTCGGTGTCACAGATACGCAGTATTTT	CASSLVVGVTDTQYF
NA	TRBV7-2	TRBJ2-6	NA	TGTGCCAGCAGCAAAACAGGGTCTGGGGCCAACGTCCTGACTTTC	CASSKTGSGANVLTF
NA	TRBV4-1	TRBJ2-7	NA	TGCGCCAGCAGCCAAGCCGGAAACAGGGTCGAGCAGTACTTC	CASSQAGNRVEQYF
NA	TRBV2	TRBJ2-5	NA	TGTGCCAGCTGCATCCAGGGGGAGACCCAGTACTTC	CASCIQGETQYF
NA	TRBV27	TRBJ2-7	NA	TGTGCCAGCAGTTCCTACAGGGTCCGCTACGAGCAGTACTTC	CASSSYRVRYEQYF
NA	TRBV7-6	TRBJ2-7	NA	TGTGCCAGCAGTTCCAAAACATCTTACTACGAGCAGTACTTC	CASSSKTSYYEQYF
NA	TRBV19	TRBJ1-6	NA	TGTGCCAGTAGTATCCAGGGGACGTTAGGTTCACCCCTCCACTTT	CASSIQGTLGSPLHF
NA	TRBV5-8	TRBJ2-7	TRBD2	TGTGCCAGCAGCTTGGGCGGGGGGGCCCACGAGCAGTACTTC	CASSLGGGAHEQYF
NA	TRBV7-9	TRBJ2-3	NA	TGTGCCAGCAGCTCAGTCCTAGGGGCAGATACGCAGTATTTT	CASSSVLGADTQYF
NA	TRBV10-2	TRBJ2-7	TRBD2	TGCGCCAGCAGACCGACTAGCGGCTACGAGCAGTACTTC	CASRPTSGYEQYF
NA	TRBV5-1	TRBJ2-1	NA	TGCGCCAGCAGCTACCCTAGCAGTGGCCCCTACAATGAGCAGTTCTTC	CASSYPSSGPYNEQFF
once	TRBV10-3	TRBJ1-2	TRBD1	TGTGCCATCAGTGTAGCAGGGGGCACAGCTAACTATGGCTACACCTTC	CAISVAGGTANYGYTF
NA	TRBV19	TRBJ2-3	NA	TGTGCCAGTAGTTTGGAGCGGGTTTTCACAGATACGCAGTATTTT	CASSLERVFTDTQYF
NA	TRBV13	TRBJ1-6	TRBD1	TGTGCCAGCAGCCGTGGTGGGGACAGAAATTCACCCCTCCACTTT	CASSRGGDRNSPLHF
NA	TRBV6-4	TRBJ2-1	NA	TGTGCCAGCAGTGGCTCGCAGCGGGCCTTAGATGAGCAGTTCTTC	CASSGSQRALDEQFF
NA	TRBV7-8	TRBJ1-5	NA	TGTGCCAGCAGCTTCCGCGTCCAGGGCTACAATCAGCCCCAGCATTTT	CASSFRVQGYNQPQHF
NA	TRBV7-9	TRBJ1-3	NA	TGTGCCAGCGCTGACAGCTCTGGAAACACCATATATTTT	CASADSSGNTIYF
NA	TRBV7-2	TRBJ1-2	TRBD1	TGTGCCAGCAGCTTTGGGACAGGGGGAAGTACCTTC	CASSFGTGGSTF
NA	TRBV14	TRBJ2-2	TRBD1	TGTGCCAGCAGCCAAGATCGTCGGGACAGCAGGGACACCGGGGAGCTGTTTTTT	CASSQDRRDSRDTGELFF
NA	TRBV27	TRBJ1-5	NA	TGTGCCAGCGGCCGGGGTGGTCAGCCCCAGCATTTT	CASGRGGQPQHF